These 18 T cell receptor beta chains came from one sample sequenced in a study of T-cell memory formation after mild COVID-19 (dated by TCRdb to the early 2020s). The receptor library was made with 5' RACE. The listed sequencing device is Illumina NovaSeq 6000. TCRdb handled the public reads itself, with Q25 trimming in fastp and clone calling in MiXCR, and kept productive beta chains. Each record represents a unique CDR3 protein, reported with the most common genes and DNA among its rows. The sample includes around 29,000 distinct CDR3 sequences, with roughly a sixth observed a single time. The leading ten clones occupy around 1.5% of the sample. What was sequenced was PBMCs or a T cell subset sorted from them (not recorded which). All receptors come from an adult who had mild COVID-19 (a few samples of this study predate the infection). The sample titles of this study are shuffled in the database, so cell type and time point are left out.

The chain joins TRBV23-1 to TRBJ1-5, with a tentative D call TRBD1 (5 bases). TRBV23-1 is marked as an open reading frame, function uncertain. The CDR3 has 12 amino acids. Deletions cut 3 bases from V and 10 bases from J, with 10 bases between. The CDR3 region has the DNA TGCGCCAGCAGTCAGGGGGGGGAACCCCAGCATTTT. This gives the protein CASSQGGEPQHF.

This clonotype appeared many times. The chain joins TRBV5-6 to TRBJ2-1, with 8 bases that match TRBD2. The CDR3 runs to 14 residues. Germline V gene data show CDR1 as SGHDT and CDR2 as YYEEEE. J was trimmed by 7 bases and V by 7 bases; bases with no gene match: 10. The CDR3 is CASGVVAGRNEQFF. In nucleotides, the CDR3 is TGTGCCAGCGGCGTGGTAGCGGGGCGGAATGAGCAGTTCTTC.

This clonotype was detected ten times or more. V usage is TRBV5-6 and J usage is TRBJ1-1, with a weak D call TRBD1 (5 bases). Germline V gene lookup returns CDR1 SGHDT and CDR2 YYEEEE. The CDR3 loop spans 14 amino acids. V shed 2 bases and J shed 4 bases, with 12 bases lying between them. The CDR3 is CASSFTAGGTEAFF. In nucleotides, the CDR3 is TGTGCCAGCAGCTTTACTGCGGGGGGCACTGAAGCTTTCTTT.

V usage is TRBV2 and J usage is TRBJ2-2; 8 nucleotides align to TRBD2. This CDR3 region has 15 residues. Germline V gene lookup returns CDR1 SNHLY and CDR2 FYNNEI. J was trimmed by 4 bases and V by 6 bases; bases with no gene match: 7. CDR3 sequence reads: CASRVSGERTGELFF. The CDR3 DNA is TGTGCCAGCAGGGTTAGCGGGGAGCGCACCGGGGAGCTGTTTTTT.

This clonotype came up many times. This chain connects TRBV20-1 to TRBJ1-2, with a possible D match to TRBD1 (6 bases). Germline V gene sequence: CDR1 DFQATT, CDR2 SNEGSKA (reference sequence). Trimming took 0 bases from V and 4 from J, leaving 12 bases between them. The CDR3 length is 14 residues. CDR3 region: CSARDQQGLYGYTF. The CDR3 region has the DNA TGCAGTGCTAGAGATCAACAGGGACTCTATGGCTACACCTTC.

The chain employs TRBV24-1 and TRBJ2-2; maybe TRBD1 (6 bases). Trimming shortened V by 7 bases and J by 6 bases, and 11 bases separated the two germline ends. Germline loops: CDR1 KGHDR, CDR2 SFDVKD. The CDR3 spans 13 residues. The CDR3 sequence is CATRTGSPGELFF. In DNA form, the CDR3 reads TGTGCCACCAGAACAGGGTCCCCCGGGGAGCTGTTTTTT.

In this sample, this clonotype turned up many times. The rearrangement uses TRBV12-5 and TRBJ2-4, with TRBD2 matching over 7 bases. Trimming removed 0 bases from V and 7 bases from J; junction bases left unmatched: 6. CDR1 is LGHNT, CDR2 FRNRAP, per germline. This CDR3 has 15 amino acids. CDR3 protein: CASGLVGGYSNIQYF. The CDR3 DNA follows: TGTGCTAGTGGTTTGGTGGGAGGGTATTCGAACATTCAGTACTTC.

There are many counts of this clonotype. The chain joins TRBV5-6 to TRBJ2-1; 12 nucleotides match TRBD2. Germline V CDR1 and CDR2: SGHDT, YYEEEE. J was trimmed by 1 base and V by 0 bases; bases with no gene match: 17. The CDR3 is 22 amino acids. The CDR3 nucleotides read TGTGCCAGCAGCTTGGTTAGGTTCTGGCTAGCGGGAGGGAGGAGGTCCTACAATGAGCAGTTCTTC. Its translation: CASSLVRFWLAGGRRSYNEQFF.

There are a few counts of this clonotype. V gene TRBV20-1 combines with J gene TRBJ1-2; no clear D. Germline V gene data show CDR1 as DFQATT and CDR2 as SNEGSKA (reference sequence). This CDR3 is 12 amino acids long. Trimming took off 5 bases at V and 4 bases at J, with 11 bases between the two ends. The CDR3 is CSALVEAYGYTF. CDR3 DNA sequence: TGCAGTGCTCTGGTGGAGGCCTATGGCTACACCTTC.

Of note for this clonotype: This could be a read error, since a much larger clone is one nucleotide away. The chain uses TRBV20-1 and TRBJ1-2; TRBD1 matches 9 bases. The CDR3 is made up of 15 amino acids. Germline-derived CDR1 and CDR2 are DFQATT and SNEGSKA (reference sequence). With 6 bases clipped from V and 4 bases from J, the junction kept 12 bases outside the gene matches. The CDR3 bases are TGCAGTGCCTCCACGGGACAGGGCGCTTCCTATGGCTACACCTTC. Its translation: CSASTGQGASYGYTF.

In this sample, this clonotype turned up many times. V is TRBV7-3 and J is TRBJ1-6, with 8 bases aligning to TRBD1. Germline V gives CDR1 SGHTA, CDR2 FQGTGA. The CDR3 length is 15 residues. Germline trimming cut 5 bases from V and 4 bases from J; bases unmatched to any gene: 4. The DNA for the CDR3 is TGTGCCAGCAGCCGACAGGGGTCGTATAATTCACCCCTCCACTTT. Its protein product is CASSRQGSYNSPLHF.

This clonotype was recorded at least ten times. This chain joins TRBV19 and TRBJ1-1; tentative D call: TRBD1 (5 bases). Trimming pared 4 bases from V and 1 base from J, leaving 10 bases between. CDR1 is LNHDA, CDR2 SQIVND, per germline (reference sequence). CDR3 length: 14 residues. The CDR3 DNA reads as TGTGCCAGTAGTACGTCGGGGACGAACACTGAAGCTTTCTTT. This sequence encodes CASSTSGTNTEAFF.

There are many counts of this clonotype. This chain joins TRBV5-1 and TRBJ1-1, with a weak D call TRBD1 (6 bases). Trimming cost V 3 bases and J 2 bases, with 17 bases left between them. Germline lookup yields CDR1 SGHRS and CDR2 YFSETQ. The CDR3 covers 16 residues. In nucleotides, the CDR3 is TGCGCCAGCAGCTCCCCGGTGGGGACACTTAACACTGAAGCTTTCTTT. This gives the protein CASSSPVGTLNTEAFF.

Sample share makes this clonotype medium-sized. The genes are TRBV20-1 and TRBJ2-1, with D perhaps matching TRBD2 (6 bases). CDR1 and CDR2 from the germline V gene are DFQATT and SNEGSKA (reference sequence). The CDR3 totals 14 residues. Trimming took off 8 bases at V and 7 bases at J, with 21 bases between the two ends. The CDR3 is CSSVSGTGANEQFF. In nucleotides, the CDR3 is TGCAGTTCTGTTTCCGGGACTGGGGCGAATGAGCAGTTCTTC.

This clonotype was seen repeatedly, ten times or more. The J gene is TRBJ2-7, the V gene TRBV5-5; D gene unclear. The CDR3 contains 14 residues. The germline V gene encodes CDR1 SGHKS and CDR2 YYEKEE (reference sequence). V gave up 2 bases and J gave up 3 bases, with 12 bases separating them. The CDR3 reads CASSFRTPNYEQYF. In nucleotides, the CDR3 is TGTGCCAGCAGCTTTCGAACCCCCAACTACGAGCAGTACTTC.

This clonotype has a count of ten or more. The V gene is TRBV5-1, the J gene TRBJ2-1, with TRBD2 identical over 9 bases. V lost 6 bases and J lost 3; bases outside the gene matches: 1. CDR3 length equals 13 residues. Per the germline V gene, CDR1 is SGHRS and CDR2 is YFSETQ. CDR3 residues: CASKRGDYNEQFF. In nucleotides, the CDR3 is TGCGCCAGCAAGCGGGGGGACTACAATGAGCAGTTCTTC.

This clonotype was counted at least ten times. The chain has TRBV30 and TRBJ2-5; D unresolved. The CDR3 totals 12 residues. The V gene lost 3 bases and the J gene lost 7 bases, with 12 bases spanning the gap. The germline V gene encodes CDR1 GTSNPN and CDR2 SVGIG (reference sequence). The CDR3 DNA reads TGTGCCTGGAGCCCCCCCCCGAGGACCCAGTACTTC. Protein: CAWSPPPRTQYF.

This clonotype appeared a few times. J is TRBJ2-3 and V is TRBV5-4; tentatively, D is TRBD2 (7 bases). This CDR3 contains 14 residues. The germline V and J ends were trimmed by 4 bases and 1 base, with 10 bases remaining between them. CDR1 is SGHNT, CDR2 YYREEE, per germline (reference sequence). The CDR3 sequence is CASSEGGGTDTQYF. CDR3 nucleotides: TGTGCCAGCAGCGAGGGGGGGGGCACAGATACGCAGTATTTT.